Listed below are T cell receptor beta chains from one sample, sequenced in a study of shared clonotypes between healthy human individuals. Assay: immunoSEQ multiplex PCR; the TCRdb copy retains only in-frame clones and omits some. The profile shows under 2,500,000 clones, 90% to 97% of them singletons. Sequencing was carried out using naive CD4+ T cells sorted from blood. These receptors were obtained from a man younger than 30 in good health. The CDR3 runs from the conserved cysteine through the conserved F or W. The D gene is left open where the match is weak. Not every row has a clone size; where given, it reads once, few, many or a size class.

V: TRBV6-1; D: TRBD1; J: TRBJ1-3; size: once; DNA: TGTGCCAGCAGTGTAGGGGGCGCTGGAAACACCATATATTTT; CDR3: CASSVGGAGNTIYF
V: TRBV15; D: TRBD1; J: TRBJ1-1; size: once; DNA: TGTGCCACCAGCAGAGAATCAGGGGGCAAGAACACTGAAGCTTTCTTT; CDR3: CATSRESGGKNTEAFF
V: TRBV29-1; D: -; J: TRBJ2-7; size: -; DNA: TGCAGCGTTGAAGATGGTGGCAAGGCCTACGAGCAGTACTTC; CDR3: CSVEDGGKAYEQYF
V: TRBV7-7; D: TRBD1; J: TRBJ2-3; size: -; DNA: TGTGCTAGCAGCCCAACAGGGGGCGGCACAGATACGCAGTATTTT; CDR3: CASSPTGGGTDTQYF
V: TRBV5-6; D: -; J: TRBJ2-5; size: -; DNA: TGTGCCAGCAGCTTGGGAAGCGCGGAGACCCAGTACTTC; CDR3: CASSLGSAETQYF
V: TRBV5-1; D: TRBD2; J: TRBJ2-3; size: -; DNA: TGCGCCAGCAGCTTGAACCTAGCGGGAGGTTCCACAGATACGCAGTATTTT; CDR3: CASSLNLAGGSTDTQYF
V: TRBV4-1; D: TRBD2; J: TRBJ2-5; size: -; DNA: TGCGCCAGCAGCCAAGGGTATAGCGGGGGCTCGAGTGAGACCCAGTACTTC; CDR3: CASSQGYSGGSSETQYF
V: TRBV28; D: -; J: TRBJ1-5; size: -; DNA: TGTGCCAGCAGTGGCTCGGGGCTTAGCAATCAGCCCCAGCATTTT; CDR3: CASSGSGLSNQPQHF
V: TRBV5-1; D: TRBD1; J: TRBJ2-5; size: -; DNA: TGCGCCAGCAGCTTGGAGGGACAGGGAACCCAGTACTTC; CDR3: CASSLEGQGTQYF
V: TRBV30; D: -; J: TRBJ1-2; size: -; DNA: TGTGCCTGGAGTACTACAGGTTCCTATGGCTACACCTTC; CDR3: CAWSTTGSYGYTF
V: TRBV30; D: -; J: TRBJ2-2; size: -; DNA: TGTGCCTGGACCCGTAGGGACACCGGGGAGCTGTTTTTT; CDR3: CAWTRRDTGELFF
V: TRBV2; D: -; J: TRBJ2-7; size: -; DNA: TGTGCCAGCAGACGACCAGGGGCGAAGGCCTACGAGCAGTACTTC; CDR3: CASRRPGAKAYEQYF
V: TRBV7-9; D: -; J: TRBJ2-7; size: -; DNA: TGTGCCAGCAGTATAGGACAGTACGAGCAGTACTTC; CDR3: CASSIGQYEQYF